This T cell receptor (beta chain) was profiled in a study of regulatory T cells in long-lasting Graves disease (dated by TCRdb to 2020 to 2022). Turning to the overall study: Patients with newly diagnosed Graves' disease had been on antithyroid drugs for under 3 months. Persistent Graves' disease patients were compared with newly diagnosed Graves' disease patients by peripheral blood TCR sequencing and RNA sequencing. The study was conducted in China and was registered as a clinical trial. A total of some 35 samples underwent TCR sequencing, from about 13 patients with persistent Graves' disease and some 20 patients with newly diagnosed Graves' disease.

The study at large found these results: Persistent disease showed preferential use of TRBV28, TRBJ1-2 and TRBJ2-5, whereas newly diagnosed disease favored TRBV20-1 and TRBJ2-1. Patients with persistent disease shared more public clonotypes (around 2,500) than newly diagnosed patients did (approximately 990). The authors noted that the small sample size was a limitation that may lower accuracy. Persistent Graves' disease patients showed lower TCR Shannon entropy and fewer highly expanded clones than newly diagnosed patients, suggesting clonal expansion. Peripheral blood alone was examined, since thyroid tissue, which constituted the primary lesion, could not be accessed. Sequencing and analysis were limited to the TCR beta chain.

As encoded in the germline V gene, CDR1 is SGHRS while CDR2 is YFSETQ. Reading from cysteine to phenylalanine, the CDR3 counts 13 amino acids. Of all the DNA, just the CDR3 is kept, 39 bases in frame from base 1. The library was produced with multiplex PCR. TCRdb shows the sequencer as Illumina HiSeq 4000. TCR beta libraries were built with iRepertoire HTBI primers and Arm-PCR amplification of CDR3 regions. Before sequencing, the PCR products underwent gel purification. From the authors' description of their analysis: Across samples, 55 to 80 TRBV and 13 to 15 TRBJ segments were identified and used for gene usage analysis of CDR3 amino acid clonotypes. COPE and FqMerger were used to merge filtered high-quality paired reads into contigs. BLAST was used to align contigs to IMGT TRBV, TRBD and TRBJ reference genes, with CDR3 defined following IMGT. Any clonotype with a frequency above 0.1% was classified as a highly expanded clone. Repertoire diversity was measured by Shannon entropy, and V-J evenness by the Gini coefficient. A clonotype was considered public if more than one individual shared it. The public reads were run again by TCRdb, first through fastp at Q25 and then through MiXCR, and only productive beta chains were kept. Rows are combined by CDR3 protein, so each entry shows the most common genes and DNA. For this entry, the V and J calls and clone size follow TCRdb and not the study's own pipeline. Present in this sample are 560,000 or so distinct CDR3 sequences, 15% to 20% of which were seen just once. Of the sample, approximately 12% falls within the top ten clones.

This clonotype was picked up a small number of times. Its recognized antigen is unknown. The junction does not match germline at one end; this may be a read error. What the time point label conveys for this sample: newly diagnosed GD, antithyroid drugs for less than 3 months. For both TCR sequencing and RNA sequencing, RNA was extracted from PBMCs using TRIzol. The diagnosis of Graves' disease was made according to American Thyroid Association guidelines. The patients came from an endocrinology department in Xi'an, China. Each patient gave approximately 10 milliliters of peripheral blood, collected in an EDTA anticoagulant tube. PBMCs were isolated by Ficoll Paque Plus density gradient separation without further T cell sorting. An Agilent 2100 Bioanalyzer and agarose gel were used to check RNA quality, while a NanoDrop 2000 measured RNA concentration. The same specimen was also included in a second study, on T cells in Graves' hyperthyroidism and ophthalmopathy. Per that second paper: Graves' hyperthyroidism was defined as stable when no progression to ophthalmopathy occurred over 18 months of follow-up. Hyperthyroidism patients were aged 18 to 65 years and newly diagnosed, with disease duration of less than 2 months. Exclusion was applied to patients with uncontrolled infections, other autoimmune diseases, pregnancy or lactation. Diagnoses relied on clinical symptoms, serum thyroxine and TRAb, thyroid ultrasound and orbital computed tomography. For the first round of RT-PCR on the TCR CDR3, the HTBI primer set was used together with the Qiagen OneStep RT-PCR kit. Most expanded thyroid clonotypes (frequency above 0.001) were also found in blood, which suggests that blood repertoires may mirror thyroid immune responses. A 13 V-J signature model separated ophthalmopathy from stable hyperthyroidism, with approximately 87% sensitivity and about 81% specificity in cross-validation and 80%/75% in testing. In validation, the model predicted progression to ophthalmopathy with 55% to 71% sensitivity and 72% to 85% specificity, a median of about 6 months before onset. To identify TCR V-J signatures that set the groups apart, the researchers used a discovery cohort of 100 patients, made up of around 40 with Graves' ophthalmopathy and about 59 with stable Graves' hyperthyroidism. An independent validation cohort of under 20 hyperthyroidism patients and 17 patients who later progressed to ophthalmopathy tested prospective prediction of ophthalmopathy. The 95 to 100 discovery patients were randomly split 7:3 into training and test sets. In addition, the study compared T-cell repertoires in thyroid tissue and in blood from several Graves' hyperthyroidism patients. After sampling, hyperthyroidism patients received methimazole starting at 30 mg daily, and ophthalmopathy patients received high-dose intravenous methylprednisolone. The libraries were constructed in a second round of multiplex PCR and then size-selected and purified. Paired-end sequencing of the libraries was performed with 100 bp reads on an Illumina HiSeq2000. SOAPnuke was used to process the raw data, with reads discarded if the reads contained adapters or uncalled bases, had a mean Phred below 15, or lacked an exact constant-primer or identifier match. COPE v1.2.5 was used to merge the high-quality paired reads, and each unique nucleotide sequence was defined as a clonotype. MiTCR v1.1 was used to align clonotypes to the IMGT TRBV, TRBD and TRBJ reference segments. Only V-J combinations with frequency above 0.0001, covering roughly 99% of repertoires, were analysed. A TCS score was defined as the ratio of F50 (clonal expansion) to E x V (chaos), with BLOSUM62-based TCRdist applied between CDR3 peptides within each V-J. Welch's t-statistics and random forest reduced 514 V-J features to about 13, which were used in a naive Bayes classifier (R e1071). Sample size was not statistically predetermined, and blinding of investigators to group allocation was not performed. The paper reports TCR Vbeta CDR3 sequencing of some 140 peripheral blood samples: 40 or so ophthalmopathy, around 80 hyperthyroidism and approximately 17 progressor patients.

The source of this sequence is a man between 18 and 35 years old with Graves disease. Donor details come from another sample of the same person, matched by shared clones. Sequenced here: peripheral blood mononuclear cells (PBMCs), sampled at new diagnosis, from a patient treated with antithyroid drugs. The chain uses TRBV5-1 and TRBJ1-2; TRBD1 is a possible D gene, resting on 5 matching bases. The DNA reads TGTGCCAGCAGCTTGGACACTTATAATGGCTACACCTTC. This gives the protein CASSLDTYNGYTF.